Here is one T cell receptor beta chain with its context. The antigen remains unidentified. The CDR3 has 16 residues. Losses at the gene ends were 3 bases for V and 0 bases for J; bases not matched to a gene: 1. Germline loops: CDR1 LNHNV, CDR2 YYDKDF (reference sequence). The sample comes from a study of T cells in Graves' hyperthyroidism and ophthalmopathy. There were TCR beta CDR3 regions amplified from RNA transcripts. HTBI primers drove first-round RT-PCR of the TCR CDR3. TCRdb reprocessed the multiplex PCR reads via MiXCR and lists one record per CDR3 protein. The top ten clones hold 8.9% of a sample with hundreds of thousands of distinct CDR3 sequences, roughly 40% of them seen once. Patients aged 18 to 65 had newly diagnosed hyperthyroidism of under 2 months' duration. Isolation of PBMCs was performed on approximately 10 ml fresh peripheral blood. Study outcomes and limitations: With a median lead of approximately 6.4 months before onset, the model predicted ophthalmopathy.

The gene calls are TRBV15 and TRBJ2-5; 13 bases fit TRBD2. The TCR originated in a man in his late teens or twenties with Graves' hyperthyroidism. Sequenced material: blood. The CDR3 is CATSRGLAGNQETQYF. The DNA of the CDR3 is TGTGCCACCAGCAGGGGACTAGCGGGGAACCAAGAGACCCAGTACTTC.